This is a list of T cell receptor beta chains from one sample in a study of CD8 T cells in ankylosing spondylitis. TCRdb reanalysed the 5' RACE reads using MiXCR and keeps one entry per CDR3 protein. This table has fewer than 550,000 distinct CDR3 sequences, less than 6% appearing once. The sample was blood, either unsorted or a sorted T cell fraction (not recorded which). Every receptor here comes from a male donor with ankylosing spondylitis. The CDR3 runs from the conserved cysteine through the conserved F or W. D genes are given only for firm matches. The size field is filled for only some rows; it gives once, few, many or a size class.

TRBV20-1	TRBD1	TRBJ1-2	many	TGCAGTGCTAGAGCGAGTCAGGGGGCCTATGGCTACACCTTC	CSARASQGAYGYTF
TRBV9	-	TRBJ2-7	few	TGTGCCAGCAGCGTAGTGTGGACAAGCACCGAGCAGTACTTC	CASSVVWTSTEQYF
TRBV28	-	TRBJ2-5	many	TGTGCCAGCAGTCTACACGCTGGGCCTGGCTCGGAGACCCAGTACTTC	CASSLHAGPGSETQYF
TRBV27	-	TRBJ2-1	few	TGTGCCAGCAGTGTGAGAGTAGGCTCCTACAATGAGCAGTTCTTC	CASSVRVGSYNEQFF
TRBV12-3/TRBV12-4	-	TRBJ1-5	many	TGTGCCAGCAGCCAGCATCGGGCGGATCAGCCCCAGCATTTT	CASSQHRADQPQHF
TRBV13	-	TRBJ2-1	-	TGTGCCAGCAGTTCGCCACAACGGATGGTGGAGTACAATGAGCAGTTCTTC	CASSSPQRMVEYNEQFF
TRBV6-4	-	TRBJ2-2	few	TGTGCCAGCAGTAGGATTTCCGGGGAGCTGTTTTTT	CASSRISGELFF
TRBV29-1	-	TRBJ2-1	many	TGCAGCGTTGACCCAGGCCACAATGAGCAGTTCTTC	CSVDPGHNEQFF
TRBV12-3/TRBV12-4	TRBD1	TRBJ1-5	few	TGTGCCAGCAGTCCCGGGACAGCATATAGCAATCAGCCCCAGCATTTT	CASSPGTAYSNQPQHF
TRBV30	-	TRBJ2-7	-	TGTGCCTGGAAACGGGGGACTCAGCAGTACTTC	CAWKRGTQQYF
TRBV7-2	-	TRBJ1-5	many	TGTGCCAGCAGCCCCTCAGGGAGGCCCCAGCATTTT	CASSPSGRPQHF
TRBV5-1	-	TRBJ2-7	few	TGCGCCAGCAGCTTGGGAGACCACGAGCAGTACTTC	CASSLGDHEQYF
TRBV20-1	-	TRBJ2-5	many	TGCAGTGCTCCCCGACAGGTAGAAGAGACCCAGTACTTC	CSAPRQVEETQYF
TRBV7-9	-	TRBJ2-5	many	TGTGCCAGCAGCGTTGTCTTACAAGAGACCCAGTACTTC	CASSVVLQETQYF
TRBV7-9	-	TRBJ2-6	many	TGTGCCAGCAGCTCGATAACAGGGTCTGGGGCCAACGTCCTGACTTTC	CASSSITGSGANVLTF
TRBV6-5	TRBD2	TRBJ2-1	few	TGTGCCAGCAGTTCAAGAGCGGGAGGATCCTACAATGAGCAGTTCTTC	CASSSRAGGSYNEQFF